These 23 T cell receptor beta chains came from one sample sequenced in a study of blood T cell repertoires in COVID-19. Repertoires were generated with immunoSEQ multiplex PCR, while TCRdb's copy carries only in-frame clones and drops some. Of about half a million clones listed, 88% were seen once; the top ten hold 7% to 10%. Sequencing used PBMCs or T cells enriched from blood (not recorded which). The receptors stem from a woman aged 60-75 years who had recovered from COVID-19.

The chain combines TRBV24-1 with TRBJ2-2, with D perhaps matching TRBD1 (5 bases). Germline CDR1 and CDR2: KGHDR and SFDVKD. Trimming removed 7 bases at V and 4 bases at J, with 12 bases between. This CDR3 contains 14 residues. The CDR3 protein is CATRGKGVTGELFF. CDR3 nucleotides: TGTGCCACCAGAGGTAAAGGGGTCACCGGGGAGCTGTTTTTT.

The chain has TRBV6-5 and TRBJ1-2; 7 bases are a match to TRBD1. With V trimmed by 6 bases and J by 0 bases, 4 bases remained unmatched. This CDR3 is built from 14 residues. Germline CDR1 MNHEY, CDR2 SVGAGI. The CDR3, as DNA: TGTGCCAGCAGAAGGACAGGTACTAACTATGGCTACACCTTC. Its protein is CASRRTGTNYGYTF.

This clone is a singleton in its sample. The chain couples TRBV7-6 to TRBJ2-2; the match to TRBD2 covers 10 bases. Germline V lookup: CDR1 SGHVS, CDR2 FNYEAQ. The CDR3 consists of 18 residues. With V trimmed by 5 bases and J by 5 bases, 14 bases remained unmatched. The DNA for the CDR3 is TGTGCCAGCAGCCCGGTACTAGCGGGGAGCAGGCAAACCGGGGAGCTGTTTTTT. Translating it yields CASSPVLAGSRQTGELFF.

The chain couples TRBV24-1 to TRBJ1-1; D uncertain. V lost 7 bases and J 1 base, leaving 15 bases between the germline ends. Germline V gene lookup returns CDR1 KGHDR and CDR2 SFDVKD. The CDR3 is 15 residues long. CDR3 DNA sequence: TGTGCCACCAGCCCCGCTCACGGAGCGAACACTGAAGCTTTCTTT. Protein sequence: CATSPAHGANTEAFF.

V is TRBV15 and J is TRBJ1-1; 11 bases map to TRBD1. Germline V gene lookup returns CDR1 LNHNV and CDR2 YYDKDF (reference sequence). The CDR3 sequence is 17 residues long. Germline trimming cut 2 bases from V and 5 bases from J; bases unmatched to any gene: 10. As DNA, the CDR3 is TGTGCCACCAGCAGATGGACAGGGGGCTTCACGGGTACTGAAGCTTTCTTT. Protein: CATSRWTGGFTGTEAFF.

The J gene is TRBJ1-1, the V gene TRBV10-3; D might be TRBD1 (5 bases). The CDR3 totals 12 residues. CDR1 and CDR2 (germline): ENHRY, SYGVKD. Trimming took 6 bases from V and 3 from J, leaving 8 bases between them. For the CDR3, the DNA is TGTGCCATCAGGACAGAGTACACTGAAGCTTTCTTT. This sequence encodes CAIRTEYTEAFF.

This chain joins TRBV27 and TRBJ2-3, with 14 bases identical to TRBD2. This CDR3 spans 17 amino acids. J was trimmed by 7 bases and V by 3 bases; bases with no gene match: 9. The germline CDR1 and CDR2 sequences are MNHEY and SMNVEV (reference sequence). CDR3 protein: CASSLGRGLAGGNTQYF. CDR3 nucleotide sequence: TGTGCCAGCAGTTTGGGCAGAGGACTAGCGGGGGGAAATACGCAGTATTTT.

Written as DNA, the CDR3 is TGTGCCAGCAGCTTAGGACAGGCCCGGAACACCATATATTTT. Its translation: CASSLGQARNTIYF. The chain combines TRBV11-2 with TRBJ1-3; weak D call: TRBD1 (6 bases). The CDR3 consists of 14 residues. Trimming removed 1 base at V and 7 bases at J, with 11 bases between. Germline V lookup: CDR1 SGHAT, CDR2 FQNNGV. The full variable domain, in which reference TRBV11-2 and TRBJ1-3 provide the parts outside the CDR3, is EAGVAQSPRYKIIEKRQSVAFWCNPISGHATLYWYQQILGQGPKLLIQFQNNGVVDDSQLPKDRFSAERLKGVDSTLKIQPAKLEDSAVYLCASSLGQARNTIYFGEGSWLTVV.

The chain employs TRBV5-1 and TRBJ2-7, with 7 bases fitting TRBD1. V shed 0 bases and J 0 bases; nucleotides not matched to a gene: 6. Germline CDR1 SGHRS, CDR2 YFSETQ. CDR3 size: 16 residues. CDR3 in amino acids: CASSLAAPGGSYEQYV. The CDR3 bases are TGCGCCAGCAGCTTGGCAGCGCCAGGGGGCTCCTACGAGCAGTACGTC.

With regard to this clone: Other DNA sequences from this sample encode an identical CDR3 as well. The chain employs TRBV18 and TRBJ2-3; tentatively, D is TRBD1 (6 bases). V was clipped by 1 base and J by 4 bases, with 9 bases between them. The germline V gene has CDR1 KGHSH and CDR2 LQKENI. The CDR3 consists of 14 residues. CDR3: CASSPLGASDTQYF. In DNA form, the CDR3 reads TGTGCCAGCTCACCACTGGGGGCCTCAGATACGCAGTATTTT.

On this clone: This specimen includes other DNA sequences encoding the same CDR3. DNA for the CDR3: TGTGCCAGCAGCCAAGGACAGGGCGACTATGGCTACACCTTC. Translation gives CASSQGQGDYGYTF. The gene calls are TRBV3-1 (or the pseudogene TRBV3-2) and TRBJ1-2; TRBD1 aligns across 7 bases. CDR3 length: 14 residues. CDR1 LGHDT and CDR2 YNNKEL come from the germline V gene (reference sequence). J lost 3 bases, V lost 1 base, and 2 bases had no gene match.

This chain connects TRBV5-1 to TRBJ1-4, with 8 bases fitting TRBD1. Germline CDR1 reads SGHRS; CDR2 reads YFSETQ. This CDR3 spans 15 amino acids. Trimming at V came to 2 bases and at J to 4 bases, leaving 4 bases not matched to a gene. In DNA, the CDR3 is TGCGCCAGCAGCTTCAACAGGGGGGGTAATGAAAAACTGTTTTTT. It yields the protein CASSFNRGGNEKLFF.

The chain employs TRBV3-1 (or the pseudogene TRBV3-2) and TRBJ2-3; the match to TRBD2 covers 9 bases. In germline, CDR1 is LGHDT, CDR2 YNNKEL (reference sequence). J was trimmed by 2 bases and V by 0 bases; bases with no gene match: 9. This CDR3 region has 18 residues. CDR3 coding DNA: TGTGCCAGCAGCCAAGATTACAGGACTAGCGTTACCACAGATACGCAGTATTTT. This encodes CASSQDYRTSVTTDTQYF.

The chain employs TRBV7-8 and TRBJ1-2; tentatively, D is TRBD1 (6 bases). This CDR3 region has 16 residues. The V gene lost 6 bases and the J gene lost 5 bases, with 22 bases spanning the gap. CDR1 is SGHVS, CDR2 FQNEAQ, per germline. CDR3 sequence reads: CASRRGGDGGIYGYTF. In nucleotides, the CDR3 is TGTGCCAGCAGACGAGGGGGGGACGGCGGAATATATGGCTACACCTTC.

The chain carries TRBV15 and TRBJ1-5; no clear D. This CDR3 has 15 amino acids. V was shortened by 0 bases and J by 8 bases, with 14 bases between the two germline ends. From germline, CDR1 is LNHNV and CDR2 YYDKDF (reference sequence). CDR3 in amino acids: CATSRDARGEEPQHF. CDR3 DNA: TGTGCCACCAGCAGAGATGCTAGAGGAGAGGAGCCCCAGCATTTT.

This rearrangement joins TRBV5-8 to TRBJ2-7; TRBD1 matches at 10 bases. V lost 0 bases, J lost 3 bases, and 6 bases stayed unmatched. Germline CDR1 and CDR2: SGHTS and YDEGEE. The CDR3 contains 16 residues. The CDR3 bases are TGTGCCAGCAGCTTGGCTTCTCGGACAGGGGGCTACGAGCAGTACGTC. It specifies CASSLASRTGGYEQYV.

The chain has TRBV5-1 and TRBJ2-2, with a tentative D call TRBD1 (6 bases). Per the germline V gene, CDR1 is SGHRS and CDR2 is YFSETQ. The V and J ends lost 3 bases and 6 bases respectively, with 15 bases between them. There are 15 residues in the CDR3. The CDR3 region is CASSWNGEGAGELFF. DNA for the CDR3: TGCGCCAGCAGCTGGAATGGTGAGGGGGCCGGGGAGCTGTTTTTT.

In regard to this clone: This CDR3 is also generated by other DNA sequences in the sample. The chain employs TRBV29-1 and TRBJ1-2; 9 bases are a match to TRBD1. V shed 7 bases and J 3 bases; nucleotides not matched to a gene: 3. Germline CDR1 reads SQVTM; CDR2 reads ANQGSEA. The CDR3 has 12 residues. The CDR3 reads CSAGQGDYGYTF. The CDR3 DNA follows: TGCAGCGCGGGACAGGGAGACTATGGCTACACCTTC.

The chain has TRBV29-1 and TRBJ2-3, with 11 bases fitting TRBD2. The CDR3 contains 15 residues. J gave up 6 bases and V 4 bases, and 9 bases lay outside the gene matches. Germline V gene lookup returns CDR1 SQVTM and CDR2 ANQGSEA. The chain's CDR3 is CSVGGSGGAGDTQYF. The CDR3 DNA sequence: TGCAGCGTTGGTGGTAGCGGGGGGGCCGGGGATACGCAGTATTTT.

V usage is TRBV2 and J usage is TRBJ2-5; D is unresolved. With 5 bases removed from V and 0 bases from J, the gap between germline ends came to 7 bases. CDR1 and CDR2 from the germline V gene are SNHLY and FYNNEI. The CDR3 is 13 amino acids. Here the CDR3 reads CASSSGNQETQYF. CDR3 DNA: TGTGCCAGCAGTTCGGGTAACCAAGAGACCCAGTACTTC.

The rearrangement links TRBV4-2 to TRBJ2-1; 8 bases align to TRBD2. Germline V gene sequence: CDR1 LGHNA, CDR2 YNFKEQ. The V and J ends lost 0 bases and 13 bases, in that order; junction bases with no gene match: 11. This CDR3 region has 15 residues. In nucleotides, the CDR3 is TGTGCCAGCAGCCAAGAGTTCGGTACTAGCGGCCCACAGTTCTTC. Its protein is CASSQEFGTSGPQFF.

The J gene is TRBJ2-7, the V gene TRBV7-2; no clear D gene. The CDR3 length is 15 residues. Germline V CDR1 and CDR2: SGHTA, FQGNSA. Deletions cut 5 bases from V and 4 bases from J, with 18 bases between. CDR3 DNA: TGTGCCAGCAGCGTTAACTACCCAGTACGGTACGAGCAGTACTTC. Translation gives CASSVNYPVRYEQYF.

The chain has TRBV10-3 and TRBJ2-4; a weak D match, TRBD2 (6 bases). This CDR3 comprises 18 residues. V was clipped by 0 bases and J by 0 bases, with 15 bases between them. Germline V gives CDR1 ENHRY, CDR2 SYGVKD. CDR3 amino acids: CAISESIILGLAKNIQYF. CDR3 DNA sequence: TGTGCCATCAGTGAGTCGATTATTCTGGGACTAGCCAAAAACATTCAGTACTTC.